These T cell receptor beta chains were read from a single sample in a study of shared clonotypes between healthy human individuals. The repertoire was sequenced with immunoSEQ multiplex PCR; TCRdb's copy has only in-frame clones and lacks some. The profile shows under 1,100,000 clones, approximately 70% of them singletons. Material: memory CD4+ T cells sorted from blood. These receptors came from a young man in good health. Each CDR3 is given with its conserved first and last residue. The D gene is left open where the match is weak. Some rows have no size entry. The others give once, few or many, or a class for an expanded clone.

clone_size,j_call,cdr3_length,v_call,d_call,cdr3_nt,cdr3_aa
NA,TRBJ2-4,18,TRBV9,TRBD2,TGTGCCAGCAGCGTAGAGGCTAGCGGGATGGTAGCCAAAAACATTCAGTACTTC,CASSVEASGMVAKNIQYF
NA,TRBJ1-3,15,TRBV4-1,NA,TGCGCCAGCAACCCCACACCCGGGACTGGAAACACCATATATTTT,CASNPTPGTGNTIYF
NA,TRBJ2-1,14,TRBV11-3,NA,TGTGCCAGCAGCCGCACGACGGTCGGTCATGAGCAGTTCTTC,CASSRTTVGHEQFF
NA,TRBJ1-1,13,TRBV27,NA,TGTGCCAGCAGTCCAGGGACCGTTCTGCGAGCTTTCTTT,CASSPGTVLRAFF
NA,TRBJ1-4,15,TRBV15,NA,TGTGCCACCAGCTCTTCGGGCAGGGTGAATGAAAAACTGTTTTTT,CATSSSGRVNEKLFF
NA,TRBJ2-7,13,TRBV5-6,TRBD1,TGTGCCAGCAGGGTGGGACAGACCTACGAGCAGTACTTC,CASRVGQTYEQYF
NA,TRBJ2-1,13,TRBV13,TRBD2,TGTGCCAGCAGCTCCGGACTAGTGAGGGAGCAGTTCTTC,CASSSGLVREQFF
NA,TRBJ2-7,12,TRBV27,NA,TGTGCCAGCAGTCCAGGGACCGAGAAGAAGTACTTC,CASSPGTEKKYF
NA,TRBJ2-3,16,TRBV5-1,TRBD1,TGCGCCAGCAGCTGGCCCGGGACAGGAGACACAGATACGCAGTATTTT,CASSWPGTGDTDTQYF
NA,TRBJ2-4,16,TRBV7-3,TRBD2,TGTGCCACGCTATCTAGCGGGGGTCAAGCCAAAAACATTCAGTACTTC,CATLSSGGQAKNIQYF
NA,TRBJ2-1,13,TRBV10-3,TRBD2,TGTGCCTCGGGCGGGCGGGGGGAGAATGAGCAGTTCTTC,CASGGRGENEQFF
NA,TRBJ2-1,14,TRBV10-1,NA,TGCGCCAGCAGTGAGACCGGTTCCTACAATGAGCAGTTCTTC,CASSETGSYNEQFF
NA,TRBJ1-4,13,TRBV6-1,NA,TGTGCCACCCGCCCAGTCAATTATGAAAAACTGTTTTTT,CATRPVNYEKLFF
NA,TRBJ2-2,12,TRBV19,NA,TGTGCCAGTAGTATGTCAGGCCGGGAGCTGTTTTTT,CASSMSGRELFF
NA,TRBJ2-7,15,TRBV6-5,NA,TGTGCCAGCAGCCCTACCGGGACCGCACCCTACGAGCAGTACTTC,CASSPTGTAPYEQYF
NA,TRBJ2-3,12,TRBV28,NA,TGTGCCAGCAGTTCACCGGCAGATACGCAGTATTTT,CASSSPADTQYF
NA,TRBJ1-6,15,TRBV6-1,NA,TGTGCCAGCAGTGAAGTATGGGGGAACAATTCACCCCTCCACTTT,CASSEVWGNNSPLHF
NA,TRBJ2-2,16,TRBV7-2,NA,TGTGCCAGCAGCTTAGGCATTAGCGGAAACACCGGGGAGCTGTTTTTT,CASSLGISGNTGELFF
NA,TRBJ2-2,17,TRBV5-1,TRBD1,TGCGCCAGCAGCCAGACGTCAGGGGGCTGGGGCACCGGGGAGCTGTTTTTT,CASSQTSGGWGTGELFF
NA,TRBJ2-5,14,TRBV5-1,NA,TGCGCCAGCAGCTTGCAAGGGGCTCGGGAGACCCAGTACTTC,CASSLQGARETQYF
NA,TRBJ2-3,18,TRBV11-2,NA,TGTGCCAGCAGCTTAGTAGGGGGTTTGGGGCAGCGCACAGATACGCAGTATTTT,CASSLVGGLGQRTDTQYF
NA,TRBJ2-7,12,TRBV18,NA,TGTGCCAGCTCAGTGACAGGCTCCGAGCAGTACTTC,CASSVTGSEQYF
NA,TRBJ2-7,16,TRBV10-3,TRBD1,TGTGCCATCAGTGAGTCCGGGACAGGAAAATCCTACGAGCAGTACTTC,CAISESGTGKSYEQYF
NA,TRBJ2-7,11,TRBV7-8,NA,TGTGCCAGCAGCTTAAATAACGAGCAGTACTTC,CASSLNNEQYF
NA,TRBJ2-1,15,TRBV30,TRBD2,TGTGCCTGGACCAATGGACTAGCGGCCTACAATGAGCAGTTCTTC,CAWTNGLAAYNEQFF
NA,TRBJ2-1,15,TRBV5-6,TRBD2,TGTGCCAGCAGCTCATTACTAGCGGGTTACAATGAGCAGTTCTTC,CASSSLLAGYNEQFF
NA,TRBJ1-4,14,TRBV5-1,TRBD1,TGCGCCAGCAGCTCAGGGACAGGGCATGAAAAACTGTTTTTT,CASSSGTGHEKLFF
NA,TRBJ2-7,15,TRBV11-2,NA,TGTGCCAGCAGCCCCAAGGGGACAAACAGCGGCGAGCAGTACTTC,CASSPKGTNSGEQYF
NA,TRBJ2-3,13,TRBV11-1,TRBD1,TGTGCCAGCAGTTTTAAGGGGGCTGATACGCAGTATTTT,CASSFKGADTQYF
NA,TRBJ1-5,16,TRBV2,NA,TGTGCCAGCAGTGGAGGTACGGGGGGAGGCAATCAGCCCCAGCATTTT,CASSGGTGGGNQPQHF
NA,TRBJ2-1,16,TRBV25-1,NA,TGTGCCAGCAGTGATACTGGCGGGCGCTCCTACAATGAGCAGTTCTTC,CASSDTGGRSYNEQFF
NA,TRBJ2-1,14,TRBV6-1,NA,TGTGCCAGCAGACAGGGAGGGGTCTGGGATGAGCAGTTCTTC,CASRQGGVWDEQFF
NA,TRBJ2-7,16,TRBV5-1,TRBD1,TGCGCCAGCAGCTTGGCCGATTCCGGGACAGCTTACGAGCAGTACTTC,CASSLADSGTAYEQYF
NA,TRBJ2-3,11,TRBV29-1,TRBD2,TGCAGCGCCGGGGGGGACCCCGGTCAGTATTTT,CSAGGDPGQYF
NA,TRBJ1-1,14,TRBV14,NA,TGTGCCAGCAGCCTCTCGACGGGAGGCACTGAAGCTTTCTTT,CASSLSTGGTEAFF
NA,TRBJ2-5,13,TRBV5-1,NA,TGCGCCAGCAGCTTGGCGTCCCGTGAGACCCAGTACTTC,CASSLASRETQYF
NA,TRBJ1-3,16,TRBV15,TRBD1,TGTGCCACCAGCAGAGAAGGGAGGGGGCCTGGAAACACCATATATTTT,CATSREGRGPGNTIYF
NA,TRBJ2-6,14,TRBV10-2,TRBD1,TGCGCCACCACAGGGGTTTCTGGGGCCAACGTCCTGACTTTC,CATTGVSGANVLTF
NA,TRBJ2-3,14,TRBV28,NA,TGTGCCAGCAGTCCCCCGGGGAACACAGATACGCAGTATTTT,CASSPPGNTDTQYF
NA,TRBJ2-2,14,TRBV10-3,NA,TGTGCCATCAACCCGGGAGCGGACACCGGGGAGCTGTTTTTT,CAINPGADTGELFF
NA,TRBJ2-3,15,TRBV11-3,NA,TGTGCCAGCAGCTTGGCGGGCAGTAGCACAGATACGCAGTATTTT,CASSLAGSSTDTQYF
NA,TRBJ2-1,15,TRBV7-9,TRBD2,TGTGCCAGCAGTTTCAGCGGGAGTTCCTACAATGAGCAGTTCTTC,CASSFSGSSYNEQFF
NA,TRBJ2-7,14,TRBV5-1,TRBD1,TGCGCCAGCAGCCTACCGACAGGGGTGGGCGAGCAGTACTTC,CASSLPTGVGEQYF
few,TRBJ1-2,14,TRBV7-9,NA,TGTGCCAGCAGCTTGGACGGGCAGGGTTATTCCTACACCTTC,CASSLDGQGYSYTF
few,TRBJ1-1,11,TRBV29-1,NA,TGCAGCGTTGAACAGACGACTGAAGCTTTCTTT,CSVEQTTEAFF
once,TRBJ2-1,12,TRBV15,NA,TGTGCCACCAGCAGATCGTACAATGAGCAGTTCTTC,CATSRSYNEQFF
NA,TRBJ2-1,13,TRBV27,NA,TGTGCCAGCAGTTTACGACAGGACAATGAGCAGTTCTTC,CASSLRQDNEQFF
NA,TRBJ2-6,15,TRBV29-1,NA,TGCAGCGTTGGGCAGGGGACCTCTGGGGCCAACGTCCTGACTTTC,CSVGQGTSGANVLTF
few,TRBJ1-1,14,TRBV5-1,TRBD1,TGCGCCAGCAGCTCCTCAGGGGGCAACACTGAAGCTTTCTTT,CASSSSGGNTEAFF
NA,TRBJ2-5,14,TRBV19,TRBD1,TGTGCCAGTAGTACTGGACAGGGGGTCGAGACCCAGTACTTC,CASSTGQGVETQYF
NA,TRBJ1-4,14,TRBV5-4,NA,TGTGCCAGCAACCAACAGGGTATGGGAGAAAAACTGTTTTTT,CASNQQGMGEKLFF
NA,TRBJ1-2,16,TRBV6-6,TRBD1,TGTGCCAGCAGCTGGGGCCCTGACAGGGGCTCTGGTGGCTACACCTTC,CASSWGPDRGSGGYTF
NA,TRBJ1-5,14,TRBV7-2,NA,TGTGCCAGCAGCTTAGGGCAGGGTGATCAGCCCCAGCATTTT,CASSLGQGDQPQHF
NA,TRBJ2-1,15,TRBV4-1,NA,TGCGCCAGCAGCCCGCGATCCTCCCCTCGGTATGAGCAGTTCTTC,CASSPRSSPRYEQFF
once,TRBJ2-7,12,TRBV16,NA,TGTGCCAGCAGCCAAACGGGGTACGAGCAGTACTTC,CASSQTGYEQYF